These T cell receptor beta chains were read from a single sample in a study of early T cells in non-severe SARS-CoV-2 infection. Each CDR3 protein is one row after TCRdb ran MiXCR on the 5' RACE reads. The table includes more than 65,000 distinct CDR3 sequences, roughly 4.8% detected once. Sequencing was performed on whole blood, taken at baseline. The source is an adult who was a healthcare worker with PCR-confirmed SARS-CoV-2 infection or an uninfected control (not recorded which). The donor label of this sample is uncertain. Each CDR3 is given with its conserved first and last residue. A D gene is named only where the DNA matches it firmly. A row's size may be missing; if present it is once, few, many or a size class.

J gene	D gene	clone size	V gene	CDR3 DNA	CDR3 protein
TRBJ2-4	NA	NA	TRBV27	TGTGCCAGCAGTTTCAGTTACCTTTTAGCCAAAAACATTCAGTACTTC	CASSFSYLLAKNIQYF
TRBJ1-1	NA	few	TRBV9	TGTGCCAGCACCAGGCAGACGAACACTGAAGCTTTCTTT	CASTRQTNTEAFF
TRBJ2-5	TRBD2	few	TRBV6-6	TGTGCCAGCAGTCCGACTAGCGGGGGGGCCACGTTCTCTCTGGAGACCCAGTACTTC	CASSPTSGGATFSLETQYF
TRBJ1-2	TRBD1	many	TRBV6-2/TRBV6-3	TGTGCCAGTGAGGGACAGGGGGTTTTCATCTATGGCTACACCTTC	CASEGQGVFIYGYTF
TRBJ1-2	TRBD1	many	TRBV6-5	TGTGCCAGCGGTTTCCGACCAGACAGGGAAGGGTATGGCTACACCTTC	CASGFRPDREGYGYTF
TRBJ2-7	TRBD1	NA	TRBV7-8	TGTGCCAGCAGCTTTTATGACAGGGGCGAGCAGTACTTC	CASSFYDRGEQYF
TRBJ1-1	NA	many	TRBV10-3	TGTGCCATCAGTGAATGGGGCCTTGACACTGAAGCTTTCTTT	CAISEWGLDTEAFF
TRBJ1-4	NA	many	TRBV18	TGTGCCAGCTCACGTGGGCAGGATGAAAAACTGTTTTTT	CASSRGQDEKLFF
TRBJ1-1	TRBD1	few	TRBV7-2	TGTGCCAGCAGCCCGCGGCCGGGACAGGGACGAACTGAAGCTTTCTTT	CASSPRPGQGRTEAFF
TRBJ2-5	NA	NA	TRBV5-1	TGCGCCAGCAGCCCCAGACAGCCGGAGACCCAGTACTTC	CASSPRQPETQYF
TRBJ1-2	TRBD1	many	TRBV7-2	TGTGCCAGCAGCTTAGAAGCAGGGGGCGCAACTGGCTACACCTTC	CASSLEAGGATGYTF
TRBJ2-6	TRBD1	many	TRBV25-1	TGTGCCAGCAGTGAGGACAGGGGGAGTTCCTCTGGGGCCAACGTCCTGACTTTC	CASSEDRGSSSGANVLTF